The 2 T cell receptor beta chains listed next were all sequenced from one sample in a study of T cell repertoires in cytomegalovirus infection. MiXCR, applied by TCRdb to the reads, yields one record per CDR3 protein. The data show some 680,000 distinct CDR3 sequences, approximately 34% seen once. The specimen was PBMCs. These receptors all come from a human donor in good health (CMV status not recorded). Some clones in this sample may be carry-over from other donors' samples.

This clonotype was seen a handful of times. The chain carries TRBV7-9 and TRBJ2-3; no definite D call. V lost 3 bases to trimming and J lost 7 bases, with 11 bases between them. The germline gives CDR1 SEHNR, CDR2 FQNEAQ (reference sequence). The CDR3 extends over 13 amino acids. The CDR3 is CASSFSSQHTQYF. In nucleotides, the CDR3 is TGTGCCAGCAGCTTCAGTTCACAGCATACGCAGTATTTT. The whole variable domain, filled in from reference TRBV7-9 and TRBJ2-3, reads DTGVSQNPRHKITKRGQNVTFRCDPISEHNRLYWYRQTLGQGPEFLTYFQNEAQLEKSRLLSDRFSAERPKGSFSTLEIQRTEQGDSAMYLCASSFSSQHTQYFGPGTRLTVL.

This clonotype showed up many times. The CDR3 region has the DNA TGTGCCAGCACCCTCTCGGGGAGCTCCTATAATTCACCCCTCCACTTT. It yields the protein CASTLSGSSYNSPLHF. The chain couples TRBV12-3 or TRBV12-4 to TRBJ1-6; D ambiguous. There are 16 residues in the CDR3. V was clipped by 7 bases and J by 0 bases, with 13 bases between them.